The clone carrying this T cell receptor beta chain was seen a handful of times. This entry comes from a study of blood T cell repertoires in COVID-19. For the study at large: Researchers got acute and convalescent COVID-19 samples from the United States, Italy and Spain. Sources were T cells, B-cell-depleted T cells, or PBMCs; the material itself was cDNA or gDNA.

Patients in Seattle were enrolled during active infection, then followed longitudinally. The V gene's germline CDR1 is LGHDT and CDR2 YNNKEL (reference sequence). Trimming took 4 bases from V and 6 from J; bases not matched to a gene: 3. This CDR3 region has 16 residues. Methods used by the authors: The authors estimated nucleated cell counts from reference gene primer amplification. The protocol was immunoSEQ multiplex PCR, while the TCRdb copy is restricted to in-frame clones and leaves out a portion. V, J and clone size reflect that table, while D and trimming were determined from the DNA. Of 200,000 to 300,000 clones in the sample, roughly 86% were seen once.

This receptor was taken from a woman at least 80 years old with COVID-19, enrolled during active disease. The specimen was peripheral blood. This sequence joins TRBV3-1 (or the pseudogene TRBV3-2) and TRBJ2-2; 15 nucleotides line up with TRBD2. Here the CDR3 DNA reads TGTGCCAGCAGCCTCCGGACTAGCGGGGGGGCCGGGGAGCTGTTTTTT. It translates to CASSLRTSGGAGELFF.